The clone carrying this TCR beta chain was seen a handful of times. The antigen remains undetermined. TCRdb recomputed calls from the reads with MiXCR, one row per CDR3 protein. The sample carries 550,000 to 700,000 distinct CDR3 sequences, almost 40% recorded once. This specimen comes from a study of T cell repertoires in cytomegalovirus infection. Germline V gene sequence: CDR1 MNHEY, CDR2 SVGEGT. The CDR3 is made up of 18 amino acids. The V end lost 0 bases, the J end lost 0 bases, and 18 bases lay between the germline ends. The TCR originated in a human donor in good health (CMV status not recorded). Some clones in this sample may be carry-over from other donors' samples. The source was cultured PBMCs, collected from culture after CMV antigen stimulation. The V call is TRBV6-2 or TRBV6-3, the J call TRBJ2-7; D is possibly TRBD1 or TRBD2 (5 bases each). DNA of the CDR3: TGTGCCAGCAGTTACTCGCCACTTGGGGGTCCCCGCTCCTACGAGCAGTACTTC. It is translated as CASSYSPLGGPRSYEQYF.